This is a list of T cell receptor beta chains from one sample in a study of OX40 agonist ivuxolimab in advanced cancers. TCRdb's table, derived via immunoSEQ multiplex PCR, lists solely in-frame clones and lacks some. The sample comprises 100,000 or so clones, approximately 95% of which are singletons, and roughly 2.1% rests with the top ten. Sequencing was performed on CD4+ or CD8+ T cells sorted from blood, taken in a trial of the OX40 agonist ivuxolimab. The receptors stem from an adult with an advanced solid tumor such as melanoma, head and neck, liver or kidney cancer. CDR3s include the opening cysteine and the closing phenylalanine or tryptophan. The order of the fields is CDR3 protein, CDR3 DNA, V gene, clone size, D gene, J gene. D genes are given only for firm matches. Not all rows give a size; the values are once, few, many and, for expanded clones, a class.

CDR3 protein: CATSRVRGTSGRPPYNEQFF; CDR3 DNA: TGTGCCACCAGCCGGGTCCGGGGGACTAGCGGGAGGCCCCCTTACAATGAGCAGTTCTTC; V gene: TRBV15; clone size: .; D gene: TRBD2; J gene: TRBJ2-1
CDR3 protein: CASSIGVAEPSYEQYF; CDR3 DNA: TGTGCCAGTAGTATAGGGGTAGCGGAACCCTCCTACGAGCAGTACTTC; V gene: TRBV19; clone size: .; D gene: .; J gene: TRBJ2-7
CDR3 protein: CASSPPLDTQETQYF; CDR3 DNA: TGTGCCAGCAGCCCCCCGTTGGACACCCAAGAGACCCAGTACTTC; V gene: TRBV11-2; clone size: .; D gene: .; J gene: TRBJ2-5
CDR3 protein: CASGIQGNSPLHF; CDR3 DNA: TGTGCCAGCGGCATTCAGGGGAATTCACCCCTCCACTTT; V gene: TRBV25-1; clone size: few; D gene: .; J gene: TRBJ1-6
CDR3 protein: CASSYSTGQDLYEQYF; CDR3 DNA: TGTGCCAGCAGTTACTCGACCGGGCAGGACCTCTACGAGCAGTACTTC; V gene: TRBV6-5; clone size: .; D gene: .; J gene: TRBJ2-7
CDR3 protein: CASSQRTVETQYF; CDR3 DNA: TGCGCCAGCAGCCAAAGGACAGTGGAGACCCAGTACTTC; V gene: TRBV4-1; clone size: .; D gene: .; J gene: TRBJ2-5
CDR3 protein: CASSLAPGNQETQYF; CDR3 DNA: TGCGCCAGCAGCTTGGCCCCAGGGAACCAAGAGACCCAGTACTTC; V gene: TRBV5-1; clone size: .; D gene: .; J gene: TRBJ2-5
CDR3 protein: CASSYEQGYEQYF; CDR3 DNA: TGTGCCAGCAGTTATGAACAGGGCTACGAGCAGTACTTC; V gene: TRBV5-4; clone size: .; D gene: .; J gene: TRBJ2-7
CDR3 protein: CASSMSAGVQETQYF; CDR3 DNA: TGTGCCAGTAGTATGTCAGCGGGGGTACAAGAGACCCAGTACTTC; V gene: TRBV19; clone size: .; D gene: TRBD2; J gene: TRBJ2-5
CDR3 protein: CASSLFRGTSNEQFF; CDR3 DNA: TGTGCCAGCAGCTTATTTCGGGGGACTAGCAATGAGCAGTTCTTC; V gene: TRBV7-6; clone size: .; D gene: TRBD2; J gene: TRBJ2-1
CDR3 protein: CASSFGESTYEQYF; CDR3 DNA: TGTGCCAGTAGTTTTGGGGAGAGTACCTACGAGCAGTACTTC; V gene: TRBV19; clone size: .; D gene: .; J gene: TRBJ2-7
CDR3 protein: CASSRGSGSLTDTQYF; CDR3 DNA: TGTGCCAGTAGTCGGGGCAGCGGGAGTCTCACAGATACGCAGTATTTT; V gene: TRBV19; clone size: .; D gene: TRBD2; J gene: TRBJ2-3
CDR3 protein: CASSLEGRDYNEQFF; CDR3 DNA: TGTGCCAGCAGCTTAGAGGGCAGGGATTACAATGAGCAGTTCTTC; V gene: TRBV7-2; clone size: .; D gene: .; J gene: TRBJ2-1
CDR3 protein: CASTHIQGASTEAFF; CDR3 DNA: TGTGCCAGCACCCATATACAGGGGGCGAGCACTGAAGCTTTCTTT; V gene: TRBV5-5; clone size: .; D gene: TRBD1; J gene: TRBJ1-1
CDR3 protein: CATSGGGRMYEQYF; CDR3 DNA: TGTGCCACCAGCGGCGGGGGGCGAATGTACGAGCAGTACTTC; V gene: TRBV15; clone size: .; D gene: TRBD2; J gene: TRBJ2-7
CDR3 protein: CASSLGGTGRYEQYF; CDR3 DNA: TGTGCCAGCAGCCTCGGCGGGACAGGGCGCTACGAGCAGTACTTC; V gene: TRBV5-6; clone size: .; D gene: TRBD1; J gene: TRBJ2-7
CDR3 protein: CASSIDQGPQETQYF; CDR3 DNA: TGTGCCAGTAGTATAGATCAAGGGCCCCAGGAGACCCAGTACTTC; V gene: TRBV19; clone size: .; D gene: .; J gene: TRBJ2-5
CDR3 protein: CASSLAQGPNQPQHF; CDR3 DNA: TGTGCCAGCAGCTTAGCACAGGGCCCAAATCAGCCCCAGCATTTT; V gene: TRBV7-3; clone size: .; D gene: .; J gene: TRBJ1-5
CDR3 protein: CASSVSGTGDYEQYF; CDR3 DNA: TGTGCCAGCAGCGTATCAGGGACAGGAGATTACGAGCAGTACTTC; V gene: TRBV9; clone size: .; D gene: TRBD1; J gene: TRBJ2-7
CDR3 protein: CASSTGFSYEQYF; CDR3 DNA: TGTGCCAGCAGCACGGGCTTTTCCTACGAGCAGTACTTC; V gene: TRBV7-9; clone size: .; D gene: .; J gene: TRBJ2-7
CDR3 protein: CASSMGAGGSEAFF; CDR3 DNA: TGTGCCAGTAGTATGGGGGCAGGGGGGTCTGAAGCTTTCTTT; V gene: TRBV19; clone size: .; D gene: TRBD1; J gene: TRBJ1-1
CDR3 protein: CASSNRVRNTEAFF; CDR3 DNA: TGTGCCAGCAGCAACAGGGTAAGAAACACTGAAGCTTTCTTT; V gene: TRBV7-9; clone size: once; D gene: .; J gene: TRBJ1-1
CDR3 protein: CASSLELAYEQYF; CDR3 DNA: TGTGCCAGCAGCTTGGAACTAGCTTACGAGCAGTACTTC; V gene: TRBV5-4; clone size: .; D gene: .; J gene: TRBJ2-7
CDR3 protein: CASSPGTTNEQFF; CDR3 DNA: TGTGCCAGCAGCCCCGGGACCACCAATGAGCAGTTCTTC; V gene: TRBV11-3; clone size: .; D gene: .; J gene: TRBJ2-1
CDR3 protein: CASSEIGGALETQYF; CDR3 DNA: TGTGCCAGCAGTGAAATCGGGGGGGCCTTAGAGACCCAGTACTTC; V gene: TRBV6-4; clone size: .; D gene: TRBD2; J gene: TRBJ2-5
CDR3 protein: CASSSTLYNEQFF; CDR3 DNA: TGTGCCAGCAGTTCCACCCTTTACAATGAGCAGTTCTTC; V gene: TRBV7-6; clone size: .; D gene: .; J gene: TRBJ2-1
CDR3 protein: CASSLAAGDEQYF; CDR3 DNA: TGTGCCAGCAGCTTGGCCGCGGGCGACGAGCAGTACTTC; V gene: TRBV5-8; clone size: .; D gene: .; J gene: TRBJ2-7
CDR3 protein: CASIVDPYNEQFF; CDR3 DNA: TGTGCCAGCATCGTAGACCCCTACAATGAGCAGTTCTTC; V gene: TRBV7-9; clone size: .; D gene: .; J gene: TRBJ2-1
CDR3 protein: CASSLVGGRSSYEQYF; CDR3 DNA: TGTGCCAGCAGCTTAGTCGGCGGGAGGAGCTCCTACGAGCAGTACTTC; V gene: TRBV11-2; clone size: .; D gene: TRBD2; J gene: TRBJ2-7
CDR3 protein: CASSSAGTGNNEQFF; CDR3 DNA: TGTGCCAGCAGCTCAGCCGGGACAGGGAACAATGAGCAGTTCTTC; V gene: TRBV7-7; clone size: .; D gene: TRBD1; J gene: TRBJ2-1
CDR3 protein: CASSLAAVGGGGVYEQYF; CDR3 DNA: TGTGCCAGCAGCTTAGCGGCGGTAGGAGGAGGGGGGGTATACGAGCAGTACTTC; V gene: TRBV7-9; clone size: .; D gene: .; J gene: TRBJ2-7
CDR3 protein: CASSLETTKNIQYF; CDR3 DNA: TGTGCCAGCAGTTTGGAGACGACCAAAAACATTCAGTACTTC; V gene: TRBV28; clone size: .; D gene: .; J gene: TRBJ2-4
CDR3 protein: CASSFSNGAYEQYF; CDR3 DNA: TGTGCCAGCAGTTTTAGCAACGGGGCCTACGAGCAGTACTTC; V gene: TRBV27; clone size: .; D gene: .; J gene: TRBJ2-7
CDR3 protein: CAWTTTGTAYGYTF; CDR3 DNA: TGTGCCTGGACGACGACAGGGACGGCCTATGGCTACACCTTC; V gene: TRBV30; clone size: .; D gene: TRBD1; J gene: TRBJ1-2
CDR3 protein: CASSQLSFNYGYTF; CDR3 DNA: TGTGCCAGCAGCCAGCTTAGCTTCAACTATGGCTACACCTTC; V gene: TRBV14; clone size: .; D gene: .; J gene: TRBJ1-2
CDR3 protein: CASSQVGTSPYEQYF; CDR3 DNA: TGCGCCAGCAGCCAAGTCGGCACCTCTCCCTACGAGCAGTACTTC; V gene: TRBV4-1; clone size: .; D gene: .; J gene: TRBJ2-7
CDR3 protein: CASSLGADTQYF; CDR3 DNA: TGCGCCAGCAGCTTGGGCGCGGATACGCAGTATTTT; V gene: TRBV5-1; clone size: .; D gene: .; J gene: TRBJ2-3
CDR3 protein: CASSFGYSSYNEQFF; CDR3 DNA: TGTGCCAGCAGCTTCGGCTATAGCTCCTACAATGAGCAGTTCTTC; V gene: TRBV7-9; clone size: .; D gene: .; J gene: TRBJ2-1
CDR3 protein: CASRDSQLHTEAFF; CDR3 DNA: TGTGCCAGCAGGGACAGCCAATTACACACTGAAGCTTTCTTT; V gene: TRBV2; clone size: .; D gene: .; J gene: TRBJ1-1
CDR3 protein: CASSLATGPRNGIYF; CDR3 DNA: TGTGCCAGCAGTTTAGCGACAGGTCCCCGGAACGGCATATATTTT; V gene: TRBV28; clone size: .; D gene: .; J gene: TRBJ1-3
CDR3 protein: CASSLGPSPYEQYF; CDR3 DNA: TGTGCCAGCAGCTTGGGTCCTTCCCCCTACGAGCAGTACTTC; V gene: TRBV5-5; clone size: .; D gene: .; J gene: TRBJ2-7
CDR3 protein: CASSLAGGSYEQYF; CDR3 DNA: TGTGCCAGCAGCTTAGCTGGAGGGTCCTACGAGCAGTACTTC; V gene: TRBV7-3; clone size: .; D gene: .; J gene: TRBJ2-7
CDR3 protein: CASSQAGQGFYEQYF; CDR3 DNA: TGCGCCAGCAGCCAAGCGGGACAGGGGTTTTACGAGCAGTACTTC; V gene: TRBV4-3; clone size: .; D gene: TRBD1; J gene: TRBJ2-7
CDR3 protein: CASSLGLAGGRDTQYF; CDR3 DNA: TGTGCCAGCAGTTTAGGACTAGCGGGAGGGCGAGATACGCAGTATTTT; V gene: TRBV27; clone size: .; D gene: TRBD2; J gene: TRBJ2-3
CDR3 protein: CASQGEGSPLHF; CDR3 DNA: TGTGCCAGTCAGGGGGAAGGTTCACCCCTCCACTTT; V gene: TRBV27; clone size: .; D gene: TRBD1; J gene: TRBJ1-6
CDR3 protein: CASSLLGAMNTEAFF; CDR3 DNA: TGCGCCAGCAGCTTGTTAGGGGCAATGAACACTGAAGCTTTCTTT; V gene: TRBV5-1; clone size: once; D gene: .; J gene: TRBJ1-1
CDR3 protein: CASSTLAGDTGELFF; CDR3 DNA: TGTGCCAGCAGTACCCTAGCGGGAGACACCGGGGAGCTGTTTTTT; V gene: TRBV4-2; clone size: once; D gene: TRBD2; J gene: TRBJ2-2
CDR3 protein: CASSLGYSSYEQYF; CDR3 DNA: TGTGCCAGCAGTTTAGGGTACAGCTCCTACGAGCAGTACTTC; V gene: TRBV27; clone size: .; D gene: .; J gene: TRBJ2-7
CDR3 protein: CASSTAAFYEQYF; CDR3 DNA: TGTGCCAGTAGTACCGCCGCCTTCTACGAGCAGTACTTC; V gene: TRBV19; clone size: .; D gene: .; J gene: TRBJ2-7
CDR3 protein: CASSFEGPDTEAFF; CDR3 DNA: TGCGCCAGCAGCTTCGAAGGACCTGACACTGAAGCTTTCTTT; V gene: TRBV5-1; clone size: once; D gene: .; J gene: TRBJ1-1
CDR3 protein: CASSYVEGFYEQYF; CDR3 DNA: TGTGCCAGCAGTTACGTAGAGGGGTTCTACGAGCAGTACTTC; V gene: TRBV6-5; clone size: .; D gene: .; J gene: TRBJ2-7
CDR3 protein: CASSQGGRETQYF; CDR3 DNA: TGTGCCAGCAGCCAAGGGGGTCGGGAGACCCAGTACTTC; V gene: TRBV4-2; clone size: .; D gene: .; J gene: TRBJ2-5